This is a list of T cell receptor beta chains from one sample in a study of blood T cell repertoires in COVID-19. TCRdb keeps only in-frame clones here, not all; method: immunoSEQ multiplex PCR. The sample has 200,000 to 250,000 clones; about 81% are singletons. The sample consisted of peripheral blood. Receptors were obtained from a woman older than 75 with COVID-19, enrolled during active disease. The CDR3 runs from the conserved cysteine through the conserved F or W.

>TRBV21-1|TRBJ2-1
CASSKRSGGIFDNEQFF
>TRBV6-5|TRBJ1-6
CASSYGGLPLHF
>TRBV28|TRBJ2-7
CASTFGGARVYEQYF
>TRBV7-2|TRBJ2-5
CASRKAGGQETQYF
>TRBV7-9|TRBJ2-7
CASSLAGGNEQYF
>TRBV6-5|TRBJ1-2
CASRPGQGAVYGYTF
>TRBV5-1|TRBJ1-2
CASSLGPGTGGYGYTF
>TRBV7-2|TRBJ1-2
CASSLEEGYYGYTF
>TRBV6-5|TRBJ2-1
CASSSGTSGRNEQFF
>TRBV30|TRBJ1-2
CAWTRGNYGYTF
>TRBV5-6|TRBJ2-3
CASSLSSGMFTDTQYF
>TRBV10-3|TRBJ1-5
CAIRKTGFQPQHF
>TRBV6-5|TRBJ1-1
CASTTEVGQTAFF
>TRBV7-2|TRBJ1-5
CASSPPGGNQPQHF
>TRBV29-1|TRBJ2-1
CSVEGGGSNYNEQFF
>TRBV7-9|TRBJ1-1
CASSLGQGVRTEAFF
>TRBV7-2|TRBJ1-2
CASSSQAGLRVGYGYTF
>TRBV7-6|TRBJ1-4
CASSLEGAGEKLFF
>TRBV13|TRBJ1-6
CASSTGTGNNSPLHF
>TRBV3-1/TRBV3-2|TRBJ2-5
CASKDRGETQYF
>TRBV13|TRBJ2-2
CASSVPASEGGELFF
>TRBV5-4|TRBJ2-5
CASSLGGTAGAQGTQYF
>TRBV15|TRBJ1-2
CATSGSGLYNGYTF
>TRBV29-1|TRBJ1-4
CSANTGGSEKLFF
>TRBV13|TRBJ2-3
CASSSPGTFTDTQYF
>TRBV2|TRBJ1-3
CASTFPQGGNTIYF
>TRBV10-2|TRBJ1-4
CASSDPPGGSYEKLFF
>TRBV24-1|TRBJ1-1
CATSDSRTEGTEAFF
>TRBV9|TRBJ1-5
CASSVGGAGDQPQHF
>TRBV9|TRBJ2-3
CASSVELGAGDTQYF
>TRBV19|TRBJ2-1
CASRVTSGRTAYNEQFF
>TRBV2|TRBJ1-4
CASSDSRRGEKLFF
>TRBV5-5|TRBJ1-5
CASSSPGGQPQHF
>TRBV5-1|TRBJ1-4
CASSLALRPGSTNEKLFF
>TRBV19|TRBJ2-5
CASRWTSGGSDTQYF
>TRBV9|TRBJ2-3
CASSPGATGADTQYF
>TRBV20-1|TRBJ2-3
CSARRDTQYF
>TRBV6-5|TRBJ1-4
CASSLDRVKEKLFF
>TRBV18|TRBJ2-1
CASSPQRSSYNEQFF
>TRBV7-9|TRBJ1-1
CASSSDDRGGTEAFF
>TRBV2|TRBJ1-2
CASSERTGAHGYTF
>TRBV5-1|TRBJ2-1
CASSLFSGYNEQFF
>TRBV19|TRBJ2-6
CASSKRTGRTGANVLTF
>TRBV29-1|TRBJ1-1
CSAGDWGTEAFF
>TRBV6-5|TRBJ1-2
CASSSGGRGFYGYTF
>TRBV30|TRBJ1-3
CAATGGNGNTIYF
>TRBV2|TRBJ1-2
CASSPQGNYGYTF
>TRBV28|TRBJ2-6
CASSLWRVAGLGSGANVLTF
>TRBV30|TRBJ1-6
CAWRGTGTAYNSPLHF
>TRBV18|TRBJ2-5
CASSPQGVGETQYF